The 19 T cell receptor beta chains below come from one sample, sequenced in a study of breast tumors, draining lymph nodes, adjacent tissues. Breast cancer patients provided tissue from their axillary draining lymph nodes. MiXCR was run by TCRdb on the multiplex PCR reads, yielding one entry per CDR3 protein. The table has 100,000 to 150,000 distinct CDR3 sequences, approximately 20% seen once; the top ten hold roughly 3.5%. Sequencing used axillary lymph node tissue. The receptors stem from a female donor with breast cancer. Some clones in this sample may be carry-over from other donors' samples.

This clonotype was detected many times. DNA for the CDR3: TGCGCCAGCGCTAGTAGGAGGGATACGCAGTATTTT. Its translation: CASASRRDTQYF. The J gene is TRBJ2-3, the V gene TRBV5-1; possibly TRBD2 for D (5 bases). The germline CDR1 and CDR2 sequences are SGHRS and YFSETQ. The V and J ends lost 7 bases and 6 bases respectively, with 12 bases between them. The length of the CDR3 is 12 residues.

This clonotype has at least ten counts. The chain joins TRBV6-1 to TRBJ2-7; 7 bases agree with TRBD2. Trimming removed 7 bases from V and 7 bases from J; junction bases left unmatched: 16. The germline CDR1 and CDR2 sequences are MNHNS and SASEGT. This CDR3 is built from 15 residues. The CDR3 protein is CASTSRGSGVREQYF. CDR3 sequence (DNA): TGTGCCAGCACCTCACGGGGGAGCGGGGTCCGGGAGCAGTACTTC.

This clonotype was seen ten or more times. The chain carries TRBV6-1 and TRBJ2-5; 12 nucleotides match TRBD2. Germline loops: CDR1 MNHNS, CDR2 SASEGT. With 6 bases clipped from V and 4 bases from J, the junction kept 9 bases outside the gene matches. The CDR3 loop spans 16 amino acids. The CDR3 is CASRTSGSLVGETQYF. The CDR3 nucleotides are TGTGCCAGCAGGACTAGCGGGAGTTTAGTTGGAGAGACCCAGTACTTC.

In its sample, this clonotype was seen many times. V gene TRBV10-2 combines with J gene TRBJ2-5; D is unresolved. The CDR3 consists of 14 residues. The germline V gene encodes CDR1 WSHSY and CDR2 SAAADI. V lost 2 bases and J 2 bases, leaving 9 bases between the germline ends. This CDR3 is CASSEVLDQETQYF. CDR3 sequence (DNA): TGCGCCAGCAGTGAGGTGCTAGATCAAGAGACCCAGTACTTC.

This clonotype showed up many times. The rearrangement uses TRBV6-5 and TRBJ1-6, with TRBD1 matching over 7 bases. The CDR3 runs to 16 residues. The ends lost 6 bases at V and 0 bases at J; junction bases unmatched: 5. Germline V gives CDR1 MNHEY, CDR2 SVGAGI. The CDR3 DNA is TGTGCCAGCAGCCCTAACAGGGGCTCCTATAATTCACCCCTCCACTTT. This gives the protein CASSPNRGSYNSPLHF.

This clonotype was observed many times. CDR3 loop: CASSLMPQSGGVDGHEQFF. The CDR3, as DNA: TGTGCCAGCAGCTTAATGCCGCAGAGCGGGGGGGTCGATGGCCATGAGCAGTTCTTC. The chain links TRBV7-3 to TRBJ2-1, with 10 nucleotides matching TRBD2. Germline CDR1 and CDR2: SGHTA and FQGTGA. Germline trimming cut 1 base from V and 8 bases from J; bases unmatched to any gene: 17. The CDR3 extends over 19 amino acids.

This clonotype came up many times. V usage is TRBV15 and J usage is TRBJ2-7; D unresolved. CDR3 length equals 14 residues. Trimming stripped 5 bases from V and 1 base from J, with 12 bases between. Germline CDR1 LNHNV, CDR2 YYDKDF (reference sequence). In DNA form, the CDR3 reads TGTGCCACCAGCCGAGGACGGCAATCCTACGAGCAGTACTTC. It specifies CATSRGRQSYEQYF.

This clonotype was counted many times. The J gene is TRBJ2-1, the V gene TRBV18; 10 bases fit TRBD2. The CDR3 consists of 15 residues. Germline V gene data show CDR1 as KGHSH and CDR2 as LQKENI. V shed 5 bases, J shed 6 bases, and the junction held 7 bases outside the gene matches. This CDR3 reads CASSSTSGVTNEQFF. The CDR3 DNA sequence: TGTGCCAGCTCAAGTACTAGCGGGGTAACCAATGAGCAGTTCTTC.

In its sample, this clonotype was seen many times. V is TRBV4-1 and J is TRBJ2-7; no clear D gene. Germline values: CDR1 MGHRA, CDR2 YSYEKL. The CDR3 has 15 amino acids. Trimming took off 2 bases at V and 6 bases at J, with 17 bases between the two ends. Written as DNA, the CDR3 is TGCGCCAGCAGCCAATGGTCCTCCGGCACGGGCGAGCAGTACTTC. The encoded protein is CASSQWSSGTGEQYF.

The chain uses TRBV5-1 and TRBJ2-3, with a tentative D call TRBD2 (7 bases). Germline CDR1 is SGHRS and CDR2 is YFSETQ. The CDR3 consists of 14 residues. The V gene lost 4 bases and the J gene lost 5 bases, with 14 bases spanning the gap. The CDR3 spells CASSPGGRGDTQYF. The DNA for the CDR3 is TGCGCCAGCAGCCCCGGGGGGCGGGGAGATACGCAGTATTTT.

There are a few counts of this clonotype. This sequence joins TRBV12-3 or TRBV12-4 and TRBJ2-1; TRBD2 aligns across 10 bases. The CDR3 length is 18 residues. V lost 3 bases, J lost 0 bases, and 8 bases stayed unmatched. This CDR3 is CASSFGLAVRGSYNEQFF. For the CDR3, the DNA is TGTGCCAGCAGTTTTGGACTAGCGGTTAGGGGCTCCTACAATGAGCAGTTCTTC.

This clonotype has ten or more counts. This chain links TRBV7-2 with TRBJ2-5; TRBD2 is a possible D gene (5 bases). CDR3 length equals 13 residues. V lost 1 base to trimming and J lost 5 bases, with 8 bases between them. In germline, CDR1 is SGHTA, CDR2 FQGNSA. CDR3 nucleotides: TGTGCCAGCAGCTTAGAACTAGAGGAGACCCAGTACTTC. As protein: CASSLELEETQYF.

This clonotype was recorded at least ten times. V is TRBV6-5 and J is TRBJ1-4; a possible D gene is TRBD1 (5 bases). V was trimmed by 6 bases and J by 5 bases, leaving 10 bases between them. Germline values: CDR1 MNHEY, CDR2 SVGAGI. The length of the CDR3 is 13 residues. CDR3 region: CASSVGRNEKLFF. The CDR3 coding sequence is TGTGCCAGCAGCGTGGGACGGAATGAAAAACTGTTTTTT.

Only a few counts were recorded for this clonotype. The chain has TRBV6-4 and TRBJ2-2, with D hard to call. Germline CDR1 MRHNA, CDR2 SNTAGT. V was pared by 2 bases and J by 6 bases, with 10 bases between. The CDR3 contains 14 residues. The CDR3 bases are TGTGCCAGCAGTGACACGAAAGTTCCCGGGGAGCTGTTTTTT. It yields the protein CASSDTKVPGELFF.

This clonotype came up many times. The CDR3 nucleotides are TGTGCCAGCAGTGGTAGAGGGAGGCAGCCCCAGCATTTT. Encoded protein: CASSGRGRQPQHF. This chain connects TRBV2 to TRBJ1-5; D is unclear. The CDR3 is 13 residues long. The germline gives CDR1 SNHLY, CDR2 FYNNEI. With 4 bases removed from V and 7 bases from J, the gap between germline ends came to 11 bases.

This clonotype was detected ten times or more. The chain combines TRBV19 with TRBJ1-5, with D possibly matching TRBD1 (5 bases). Germline CDR1 reads LNHDA; CDR2 reads SQIVND (reference sequence). Between the trimmed V and J ends, which lost 8 bases and 0 bases, there was a span of 14 bases. This CDR3 has 15 amino acids. In nucleotides, the CDR3 is TGTGCCAGTCAAGGGACGGACTATAGCAATCAGCCCCAGCATTTT. Encoded protein: CASQGTDYSNQPQHF.

This clonotype was found many times. This chain connects TRBV29-1 to TRBJ1-2; tentative D call: TRBD1 (5 bases). The CDR3 loop spans 12 amino acids. CDR1 and CDR2 (germline): SQVTM, ANQGSEA. V was pared by 4 bases and J by 4 bases, with 10 bases between. CDR3 DNA sequence: TGCAGCGTTGCGACAGCGCGCTATGGCTACACCTTC. It translates to CSVATARYGYTF.

This clonotype was recorded at least ten times. The chain recombines TRBV12-3 or TRBV12-4 with TRBJ1-3; D unclear. Trimming pared 1 base from V and 4 bases from J, leaving 8 bases between. The CDR3 contains 14 residues. In nucleotides, the CDR3 is TGTGCCAGCAGTTTAGTATCCGGGGGAAACACCATATATTTT. The encoded protein is CASSLVSGGNTIYF.

The table lists this clonotype with many counts. This chain links TRBV29-1 with TRBJ1-3, with D unclear. This CDR3 has 11 residues. Germline V gene data show CDR1 as SQVTM and CDR2 as ANQGSEA. Trimming took off 0 bases at V and 8 bases at J, with 5 bases between the two ends. The CDR3 protein is CSVEDLYTIYF. CDR3 nucleotides: TGCAGCGTTGAAGATCTTTACACCATATATTTT.